Many counts were recorded for the clone carrying this T cell receptor (beta chain). Its antigen is not known. TCRdb recomputed calls from the RT-PCR reads with MiXCR, one row per CDR3 protein. The data contain around 470,000 distinct CDR3 sequences, approximately 7.7% of them seen just once; the ten biggest clones take up around 13%. This sample stems from a study of response to subunit inactivated influenza vaccine. Study-level results: New T cells are recruited in small numbers by each seasonal influenza vaccination, according to the authors' suggestion.

Sample: PBMCs from blood, taken less than 25 months after vaccination. This clonotype was obtained from a man between 50 and 69 years old who received an inactivated influenza vaccine.

CDR3 nucleotides: TGCGCCAGCAGCCGGACAGGGACAGATACGCAGTATTTT. Its translation: CASSRTGTDTQYF. V and J are TRBV10-1 and TRBJ2-3; TRBD1 aligns across 8 bases. V was pared by 6 bases and J by 3 bases, with 2 bases of the junction left unmatched. The CDR3 sequence is 13 residues long. Germline CDR1 is WNHNN and CDR2 is SYGVQD (reference sequence).